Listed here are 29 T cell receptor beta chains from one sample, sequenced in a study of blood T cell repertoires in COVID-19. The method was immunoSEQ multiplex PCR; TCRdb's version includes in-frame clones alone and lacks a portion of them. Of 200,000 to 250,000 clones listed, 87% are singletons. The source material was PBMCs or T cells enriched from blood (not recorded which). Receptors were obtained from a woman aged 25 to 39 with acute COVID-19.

The DNA of the CDR3 is TGTGCCAGCAGACCATCTGGGACAGCCAACACTGAAGCTTTCTTT. Protein: CASRPSGTANTEAFF. The genes are TRBV28 and TRBJ1-1; 7 nucleotides match TRBD1. The CDR3 contains 15 residues. The V gene's germline CDR1 is MDHEN and CDR2 SYDVKM. V trimming: 6 bases; J trimming: 2 bases; junction bases outside the gene matches: 9.

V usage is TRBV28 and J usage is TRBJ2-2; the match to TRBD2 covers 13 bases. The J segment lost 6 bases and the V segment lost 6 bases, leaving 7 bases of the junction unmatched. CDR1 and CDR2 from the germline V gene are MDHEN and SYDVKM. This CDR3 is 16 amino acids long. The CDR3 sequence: CASRKGLAGVAGELFF. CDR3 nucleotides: TGTGCCAGCAGGAAAGGACTAGCGGGAGTTGCCGGGGAGCTGTTTTTT.

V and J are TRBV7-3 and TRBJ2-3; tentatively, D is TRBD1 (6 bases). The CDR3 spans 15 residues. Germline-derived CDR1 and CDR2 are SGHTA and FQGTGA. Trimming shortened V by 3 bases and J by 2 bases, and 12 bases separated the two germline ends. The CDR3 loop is CASSFSGQATDTQYF. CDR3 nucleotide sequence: TGTGCCAGCAGCTTCTCGGGACAAGCCACAGATACGCAGTATTTT.

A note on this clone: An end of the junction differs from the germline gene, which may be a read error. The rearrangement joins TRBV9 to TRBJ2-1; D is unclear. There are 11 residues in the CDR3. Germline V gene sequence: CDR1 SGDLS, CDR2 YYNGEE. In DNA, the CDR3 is TGTGCCAGCAGCGTCGGTACGGAGCCGGTCTTC. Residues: CASSVGTEPVF.

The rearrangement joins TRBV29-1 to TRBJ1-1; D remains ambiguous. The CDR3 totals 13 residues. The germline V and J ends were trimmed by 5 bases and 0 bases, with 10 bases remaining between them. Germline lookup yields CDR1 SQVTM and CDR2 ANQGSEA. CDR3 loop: CSVMGSMNTEAFF. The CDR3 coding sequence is TGCAGCGTTATGGGCAGTATGAACACTGAAGCTTTCTTT.

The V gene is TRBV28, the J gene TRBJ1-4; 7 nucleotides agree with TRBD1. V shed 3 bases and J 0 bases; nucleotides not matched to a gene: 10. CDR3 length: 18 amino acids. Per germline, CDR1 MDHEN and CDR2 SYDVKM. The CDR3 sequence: CASSFRDRALPTNEKLFF. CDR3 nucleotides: TGTGCCAGCAGTTTTCGAGACAGGGCTCTCCCAACTAATGAAAAACTGTTTTTT.

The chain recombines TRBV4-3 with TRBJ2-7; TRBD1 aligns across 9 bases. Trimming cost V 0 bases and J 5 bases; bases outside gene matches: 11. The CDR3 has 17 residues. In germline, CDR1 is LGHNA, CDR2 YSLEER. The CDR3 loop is CASSQEVPGQGRDEQYF. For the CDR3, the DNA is TGCGCCAGCAGCCAAGAAGTCCCCGGACAGGGGAGGGACGAGCAGTACTTC.

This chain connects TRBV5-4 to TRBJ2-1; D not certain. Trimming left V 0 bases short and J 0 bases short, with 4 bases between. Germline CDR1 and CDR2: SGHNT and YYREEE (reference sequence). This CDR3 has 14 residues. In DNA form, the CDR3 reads TGTGCCAGCAGCTTGGGTAGCTCCTACAATGAGCAGTTCTTC. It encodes CASSLGSSYNEQFF.

The chain's CDR3 is CASSMGTGGQPQHF. CDR3 in DNA: TGTGCCAGTAGTATGGGGACAGGGGGGCAGCCCCAGCATTTT. The V gene is TRBV19, the J gene TRBJ1-5, with 11 bases that match TRBD1. Germline V gene data show CDR1 as LNHDA and CDR2 as SQIVND (reference sequence). J was trimmed by 7 bases and V by 3 bases; bases with no gene match: 2. CDR3 size: 14 residues.

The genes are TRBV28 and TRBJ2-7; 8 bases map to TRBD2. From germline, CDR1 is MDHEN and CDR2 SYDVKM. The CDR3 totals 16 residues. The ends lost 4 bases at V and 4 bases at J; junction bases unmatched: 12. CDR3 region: CASSSISLADRYEQYF. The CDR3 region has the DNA TGTGCCAGCAGTTCGATCTCACTAGCGGACCGTTACGAGCAGTACTTC. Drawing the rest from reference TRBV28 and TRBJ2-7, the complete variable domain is DVKVTQSSRYLVKRTGEKVFLECVQDMDHENMFWYRQDPGLGLRLIYFSYDVKMKEKGDIPEGYSVSREKKERFSLILESASTNQTSMYLCASSSISLADRYEQYFGPGTRLTVT.

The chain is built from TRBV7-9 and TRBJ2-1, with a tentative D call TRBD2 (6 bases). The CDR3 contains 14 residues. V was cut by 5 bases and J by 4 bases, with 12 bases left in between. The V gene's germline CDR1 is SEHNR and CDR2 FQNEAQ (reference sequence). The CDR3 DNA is TGTGCCAGCAGCCGCGGGATGGCTTACAATGAGCAGTTCTTC. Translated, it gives CASSRGMAYNEQFF.

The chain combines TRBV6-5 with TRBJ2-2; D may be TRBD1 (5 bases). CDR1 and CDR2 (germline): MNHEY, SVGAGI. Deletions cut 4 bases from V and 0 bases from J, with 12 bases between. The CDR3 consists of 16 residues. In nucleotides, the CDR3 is TGTGCCAGCAGTTCAAGGAGACAGACGAACACCGGGGAGCTGTTTTTT. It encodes CASSSRRQTNTGELFF.

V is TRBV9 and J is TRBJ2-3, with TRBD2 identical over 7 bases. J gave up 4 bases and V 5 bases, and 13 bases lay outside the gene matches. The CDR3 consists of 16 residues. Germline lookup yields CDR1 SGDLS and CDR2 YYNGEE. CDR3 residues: CASSRRGLWVADTQYF. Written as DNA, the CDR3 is TGTGCCAGCAGTCGCCGGGGACTATGGGTAGCAGATACGCAGTATTTT.

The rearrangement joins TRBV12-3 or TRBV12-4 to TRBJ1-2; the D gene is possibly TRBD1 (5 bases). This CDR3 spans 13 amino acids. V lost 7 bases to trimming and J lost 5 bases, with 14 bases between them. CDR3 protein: CASNTAGIYGYTF. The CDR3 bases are TGTGCCAGCAATACCGCAGGGATTTATGGCTACACCTTC.

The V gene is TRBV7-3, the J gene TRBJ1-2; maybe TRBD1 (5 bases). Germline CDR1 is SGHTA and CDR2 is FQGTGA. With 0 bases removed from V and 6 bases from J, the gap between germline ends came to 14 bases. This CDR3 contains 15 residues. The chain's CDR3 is CASSLTPGDVDGYTF. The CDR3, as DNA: TGTGCCAGCAGCTTAACTCCGGGGGATGTGGATGGCTACACCTTC.

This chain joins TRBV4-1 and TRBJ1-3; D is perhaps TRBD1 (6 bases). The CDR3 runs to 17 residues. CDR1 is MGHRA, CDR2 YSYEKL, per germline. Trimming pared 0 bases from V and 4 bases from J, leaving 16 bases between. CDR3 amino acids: CASSQDRDTQTGNTIYF. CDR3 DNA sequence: TGCGCCAGCAGCCAAGATCGGGACACCCAAACGGGAAACACCATATATTTT.

CDR3 protein: CASSPGLAGAVAKNIQYF. The CDR3 DNA is TGTGCCAGCTCACCAGGACTAGCGGGGGCCGTAGCCAAAAACATTCAGTACTTC. V is TRBV18 and J is TRBJ2-4; 13 bases fit TRBD2. Trimming at V came to 2 bases and at J to 0 bases, leaving 4 bases not matched to a gene. CDR1 is KGHSH, CDR2 LQKENI, per germline. CDR3 length equals 18 residues.

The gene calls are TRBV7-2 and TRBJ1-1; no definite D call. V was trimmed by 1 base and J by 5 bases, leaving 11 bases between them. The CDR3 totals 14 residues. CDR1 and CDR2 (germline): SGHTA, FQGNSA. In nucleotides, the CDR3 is TGTGCCAGCAGCTTAGAGGTAAGGCGGACTGAAGCTTTCTTT. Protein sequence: CASSLEVRRTEAFF.

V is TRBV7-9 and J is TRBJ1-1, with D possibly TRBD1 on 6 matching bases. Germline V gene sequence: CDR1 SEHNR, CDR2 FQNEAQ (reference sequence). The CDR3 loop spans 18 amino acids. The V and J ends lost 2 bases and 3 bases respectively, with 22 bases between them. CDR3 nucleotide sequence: TGTGCCAGCAGCTTACTTGCATTACGAACAGGGAAACACACTGAAGCTTTCTTT. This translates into CASSLLALRTGKHTEAFF.

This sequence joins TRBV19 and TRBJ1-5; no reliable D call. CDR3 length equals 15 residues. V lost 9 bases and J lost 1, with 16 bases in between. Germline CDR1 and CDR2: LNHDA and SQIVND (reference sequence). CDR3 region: CASLVYSASNQPQHF. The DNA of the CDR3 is TGTGCCAGCTTGGTATACTCAGCGAGCAATCAGCCCCAGCATTTT. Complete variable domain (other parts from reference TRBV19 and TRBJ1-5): DGGITQSPKYLFRKEGQNVTLSCEQNLNHDAMYWYRQDPGQGLRLIYYSQIVNDFQKGDIAEGYSVSREKKESFPLTVTSAQKNPTAFYLCASLVYSASNQPQHFGDGTRLSIL.

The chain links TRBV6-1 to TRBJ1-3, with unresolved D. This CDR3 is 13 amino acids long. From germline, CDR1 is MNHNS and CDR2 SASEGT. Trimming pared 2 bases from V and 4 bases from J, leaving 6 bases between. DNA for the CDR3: TGTGCCAGCAGTGAACGACAAGGAAACACCATATATTTT. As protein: CASSERQGNTIYF.

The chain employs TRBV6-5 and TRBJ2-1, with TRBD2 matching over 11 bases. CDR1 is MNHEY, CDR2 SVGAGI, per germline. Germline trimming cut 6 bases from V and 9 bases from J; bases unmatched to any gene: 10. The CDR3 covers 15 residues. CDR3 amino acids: CASSATSGKGGEQFF. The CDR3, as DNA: TGTGCCAGCAGCGCGACTAGCGGGAAGGGTGGTGAGCAGTTCTTC.

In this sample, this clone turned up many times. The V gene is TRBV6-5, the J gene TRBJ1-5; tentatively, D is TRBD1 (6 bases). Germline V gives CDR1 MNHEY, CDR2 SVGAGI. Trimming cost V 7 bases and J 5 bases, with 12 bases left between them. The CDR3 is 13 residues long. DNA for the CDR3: TGTGCCAGCAATTTTCAGGGGCATCAGCCCCAGCATTTT. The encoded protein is CASNFQGHQPQHF.

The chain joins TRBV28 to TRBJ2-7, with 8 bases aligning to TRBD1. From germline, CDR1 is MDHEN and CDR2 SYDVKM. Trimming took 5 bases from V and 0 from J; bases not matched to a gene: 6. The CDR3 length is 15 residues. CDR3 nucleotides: TGTGCCAGCAGTGCGCAGGGGGCCAGCTCCTACGAGCAGTACTTC. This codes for CASSAQGASSYEQYF.

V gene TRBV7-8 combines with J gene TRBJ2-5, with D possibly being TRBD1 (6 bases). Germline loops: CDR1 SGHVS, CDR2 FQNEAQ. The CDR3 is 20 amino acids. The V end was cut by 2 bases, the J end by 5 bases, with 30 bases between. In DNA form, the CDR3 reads TGTGCCAGCAGCTTAAGGCCCTCCCTTCCGGGCAGGGGTTGGTTGGAGACCCAGTACTTC. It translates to CASSLRPSLPGRGWLETQYF.

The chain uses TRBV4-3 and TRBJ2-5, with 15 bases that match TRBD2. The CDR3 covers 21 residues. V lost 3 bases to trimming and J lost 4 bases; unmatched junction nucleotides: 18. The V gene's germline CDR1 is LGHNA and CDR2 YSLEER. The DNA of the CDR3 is TGCGCCAGCAGCCAGCCAAACGGACTAGCGGGAGGGGGCGGTGTAGGAGAGACCCAGTACTTC. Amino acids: CASSQPNGLAGGGGVGETQYF.

The CDR3 DNA reads TGTGCCAGCAGCTTGGGAAGCGGGGGGGCCCCAGATACGCAGTATTTT. This codes for CASSLGSGGAPDTQYF. The chain carries TRBV7-3 and TRBJ2-3, with 10 bases that match TRBD2. Germline V CDR1 and CDR2: SGHTA, FQGTGA. The CDR3 contains 16 residues. J was trimmed by 4 bases and V by 3 bases; bases with no gene match: 7.

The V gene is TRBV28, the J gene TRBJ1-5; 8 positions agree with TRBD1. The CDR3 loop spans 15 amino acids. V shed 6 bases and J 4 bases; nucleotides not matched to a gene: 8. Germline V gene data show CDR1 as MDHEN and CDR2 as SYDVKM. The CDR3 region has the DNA TGTGCCAGCAGCCGTGGACAGGGAAGGAATCAGCCCCAGCATTTT. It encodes CASSRGQGRNQPQHF.

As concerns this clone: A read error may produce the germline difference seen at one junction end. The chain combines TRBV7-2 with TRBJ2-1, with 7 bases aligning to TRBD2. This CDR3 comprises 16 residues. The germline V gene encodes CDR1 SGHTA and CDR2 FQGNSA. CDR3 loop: CASSLASNSGFNEQFF. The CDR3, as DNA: TGTGCCAGCAGCCTAGCCTCGAATAGCGGGTTCAATGAGCAGTTCTTC.